This TCR beta chain was found in a study of siplizumab effects on memory and regulatory T cells. Around 100,000 TCR templates per sample were sequenced. TCRdb's table, derived via immunoSEQ multiplex PCR, lists solely in-frame clones and lacks some. The repertoire includes approximately 94,000 clones, 80% to 95% of them detected once, and approximately 0.15% sits in the top ten. The source is a human donor in good health. Sequencing input: CD4+ T cells sorted from blood.

CDR3 amino acids: CASRRGSTYSSGANVLTF. Here the CDR3 DNA reads TGTGCCAGCAGAAGGGGCTCTACGTACAGCTCTGGGGCCAACGTCCTGACTTTC. This chain uses TRBV2 with TRBJ2-6; a possible D gene is TRBD1 (5 bases). With 6 bases removed from V and 0 bases from J, the gap between germline ends came to 18 bases. Germline CDR1 is SNHLY and CDR2 is FYNNEI. The CDR3 loop spans 18 amino acids.